This T cell receptor beta chain was found in a study of blood T cell repertoires in COVID-19. Across the whole study: T cells, B-cell-depleted T cells, or PBMCs provided the cDNA or gDNA that served as material.

Produced via immunoSEQ multiplex PCR; TCRdb's table is partial and in-frame only. The repertoire holds about 45,000 clones, with around 90% as singletons. Germline V CDR1 and CDR2: LGHNA, YSLEER. V lost 0 bases, J lost 1 base, and 9 bases lay in between. CDR3 length: 16 residues. This clonotype was sampled from a man aged 45 to 65 with COVID-19, enrolled during active disease. The chain employs TRBV4-3 and TRBJ1-4; D not resolved. The material sequenced was peripheral blood. In DNA form, the CDR3 reads TGCGCCAGCAGCCAAGATCCGCCCGGAACTAATGAAAAACTGTTTTTT. This gives the protein CASSQDPPGTNEKLFF.